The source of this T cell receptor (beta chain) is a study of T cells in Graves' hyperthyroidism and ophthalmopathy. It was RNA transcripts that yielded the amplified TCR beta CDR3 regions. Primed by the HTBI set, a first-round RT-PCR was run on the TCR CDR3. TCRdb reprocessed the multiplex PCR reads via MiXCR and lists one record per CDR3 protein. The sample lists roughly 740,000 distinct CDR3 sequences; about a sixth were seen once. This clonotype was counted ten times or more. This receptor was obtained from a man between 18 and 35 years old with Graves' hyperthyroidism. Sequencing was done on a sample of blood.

The CDR3 sequence is CASSRKDPSDEQYF. The CDR3 DNA sequence: TGTGCCAGCAGCCGAAAAGACCCTTCAGACGAGCAGTACTTC. V usage is TRBV28 and J usage is TRBJ2-7; D call uncertain. Trimming cost V 6 bases and J 5 bases, with 17 bases left between them. CDR1 and CDR2 (germline): MDHEN, SYDVKM. This CDR3 contains 14 residues.